This T cell receptor beta chain was captured in a study of blood T cell repertoires in COVID-19. Study-wide context: T cells, B-cell-depleted T cells, or PBMCs provided the cDNA or gDNA that served as material.

Participant ages covered about 18 to 95 years across about two dozen US areas. Participants reported their clinical history, and cohort assignment relied on those reports. V shed 2 bases and J shed 2 bases, with 13 bases lying between them. This CDR3 is 15 amino acids long. The germline gives CDR1 MNHEY, CDR2 SMNVEV (reference sequence). Authors' processing steps: Nucleated cell number was recorded as an estimate derived from reference gene primer amplification. Data came from immunoSEQ multiplex PCR; TCRdb stores just in-frame clones and leaves some out. The V and J calls and clone size come from that table; D and trimming were worked out from the DNA. Of a few hundred thousand clones in the sample, about nine tenths were seen once.

The V gene is TRBV27, the J gene TRBJ2-7; a possible D gene is TRBD1 (6 bases). Sample: PBMCs or T cells enriched from blood (not recorded which). This TCR was recovered from a woman in her 30s who had been exposed to COVID-19. Here the CDR3 reads CASSLGQGRAYEQYF. The CDR3 DNA follows: TGTGCCAGCAGTTTAGGGCAGGGGAGAGCCTACGAGCAGTACTTC.